This T cell receptor beta chain appears in the sequencing data of a study of OX40 agonist ivuxolimab in advanced cancers. About the full investigation: Ivuxolimab was a fully human IgG2 agonistic monoclonal antibody targeting the costimulatory receptor OX40 (CD134). Intravenous ivuxolimab was administered to patients every 2 weeks at six dose levels: 0.01, 0.1, 0.3, 1.5, 3 and 10 mg/kg. Among the approximately 54 dose-escalation patients, around 19 had hepatocellular carcinoma, some 15 melanoma, 9 renal cell carcinoma and 9 head and neck cancer. The dose-escalation cohort was over 70% male with a mean age of approximately 60 years, ranging from roughly 20 to 80. Prior anti-PD-1, anti-PD-L1 or anti-CTLA-4 therapy was permitted, and checkpoint inhibitors had been received by roughly 40% of dose-escalation patients. Three dose-escalation patients achieved partial responses, one with hepatocellular carcinoma and two with cutaneous melanoma. Peripheral TCRbeta sequencing was intended to test whether TCR sequence diversity was altered and clonal T-cell expansion was caused by ivuxolimab. The paper covers the monotherapy dose-escalation part of the phase I ivuxolimab trial, which included N ≈ 52 patients.

Comments on this clone: The antigen this receptor binds is unknown. No much larger clone exists at a distance of one base, and base qualities are not known.

Genomic DNA was isolated from the sorted cells so that the TCRbeta CDR3 region could be sequenced. The immunoSEQ Assay was used for sequencing of TCRbeta CDR3 regions. TCRdb took this table from immuneACCESS and kept in-frame rearrangements with V and J called. Such tables lack part of the clones; where checked against another copy, unresolved V genes explain under half of the gap, and the rest is unexplained. This sample lists about 55,000 clones; over 80% were detected once. The top ten clonotypes cover roughly 4% of the sample. Patients with autoimmune disease history or receiving systemic immunosuppression were excluded from the trial. Peripheral blood for TCR sequencing was collected from all dose cohorts at baseline, on cycle 4 day 1, and on cycle 7 day 1. Samples came from an open-label, multicenter, first-in-human phase I dose-escalation trial of ivuxolimab. Adults with locally advanced or metastatic melanoma, renal cell, hepatocellular, or head and neck squamous cell carcinoma were enrolled in the trial. Before TCR sequencing, CD4+ T cells and CD8+ T cells from peripheral blood were sorted into separate populations.

Here is what the overall study found, with its caveats: The antigen specificity of the peripheral T cells that underwent clonal expansion was not determined. In the 0.1-3.0 mg/kg groups, partial responders were among the patients with the lowest normalized peripheral clonal expansion, particularly in CD8+ T cells. Low levels of normalized T-cell clonal expansion were also seen in some nonresponding patients. Clonal expansion of both CD4+ and CD8+ blood T cells was observed from baseline to week 6 at doses 0.1 to 3.0 mg/kg. On average, CD8+ T cells showed more expanded clones than CD4+ T cells after ivuxolimab.

The receptor was derived from an adult with an advanced solid tumor such as melanoma, head and neck, liver or kidney cancer. This specimen consisted of CD4+ or CD8+ T cells sorted from blood, obtained in a trial of the OX40 agonist ivuxolimab.

The CDR3 protein is CASSTGTPNYGYTF. The bases are TGTGCCAGCAGCACCGGGACACCTAACTATGGCTACACCTTC. The V gene is TRBV7-9 and the J gene is TRBJ1-2; possibly the D gene is TRBD1, per 6 matching bases. CDR1 is given as SEHNR and CDR2 as FQNEAQ, both from the germline V gene (reference sequence). The cysteine opens and the phenylalanine closes a CDR3 of 14 amino acids. Of all the DNA, just the CDR3 is kept, 42 bases in frame from base 1. The germline ends are 10 bases apart after V is trimmed by 5 bases and J by 0 bases.